This TCR beta chain was sequenced during a study of identical twins. The V gene's germline CDR1 is SSHAT and CDR2 FNYEAQ (reference sequence). This CDR3 has 15 amino acids. This clonotype was found many times. Its target is unknown. At one end, the junction sequence differs from germline, possibly due to a read error. Findings and limits, study-wide: Abundant cord blood beta clonotypes carried fewer insertions; memory repertoires showed none.

Each cDNA held unique molecular identifiers, and template switching gave it a universal primer site. In TCRdb, the 5' RACE reads were re-called with MiXCR into one record per CDR3 protein. Of roughly 230,000 distinct CDR3 sequences listed, around 8.8% are singletons. These data also formed part of another study, on yellow fever vaccine responses in identical twins. That source reports: After vaccination, twins' T cell response reportedly seemed partly convergent, partly personalized.

The TCR sequence derives from a woman aged 18 to 35 in good health. The V call is TRBV7-7, the J call TRBJ2-7, with a tentative D call TRBD2 (6 bases). Sequenced material: CD8+ T cells sorted from blood. CDR3 bases: TGTGCTAGCAGCTCCGGGGAGGCTAGCTCCTACGAGCAGTACTTC. This gives the protein CASSSGEASSYEQYF.